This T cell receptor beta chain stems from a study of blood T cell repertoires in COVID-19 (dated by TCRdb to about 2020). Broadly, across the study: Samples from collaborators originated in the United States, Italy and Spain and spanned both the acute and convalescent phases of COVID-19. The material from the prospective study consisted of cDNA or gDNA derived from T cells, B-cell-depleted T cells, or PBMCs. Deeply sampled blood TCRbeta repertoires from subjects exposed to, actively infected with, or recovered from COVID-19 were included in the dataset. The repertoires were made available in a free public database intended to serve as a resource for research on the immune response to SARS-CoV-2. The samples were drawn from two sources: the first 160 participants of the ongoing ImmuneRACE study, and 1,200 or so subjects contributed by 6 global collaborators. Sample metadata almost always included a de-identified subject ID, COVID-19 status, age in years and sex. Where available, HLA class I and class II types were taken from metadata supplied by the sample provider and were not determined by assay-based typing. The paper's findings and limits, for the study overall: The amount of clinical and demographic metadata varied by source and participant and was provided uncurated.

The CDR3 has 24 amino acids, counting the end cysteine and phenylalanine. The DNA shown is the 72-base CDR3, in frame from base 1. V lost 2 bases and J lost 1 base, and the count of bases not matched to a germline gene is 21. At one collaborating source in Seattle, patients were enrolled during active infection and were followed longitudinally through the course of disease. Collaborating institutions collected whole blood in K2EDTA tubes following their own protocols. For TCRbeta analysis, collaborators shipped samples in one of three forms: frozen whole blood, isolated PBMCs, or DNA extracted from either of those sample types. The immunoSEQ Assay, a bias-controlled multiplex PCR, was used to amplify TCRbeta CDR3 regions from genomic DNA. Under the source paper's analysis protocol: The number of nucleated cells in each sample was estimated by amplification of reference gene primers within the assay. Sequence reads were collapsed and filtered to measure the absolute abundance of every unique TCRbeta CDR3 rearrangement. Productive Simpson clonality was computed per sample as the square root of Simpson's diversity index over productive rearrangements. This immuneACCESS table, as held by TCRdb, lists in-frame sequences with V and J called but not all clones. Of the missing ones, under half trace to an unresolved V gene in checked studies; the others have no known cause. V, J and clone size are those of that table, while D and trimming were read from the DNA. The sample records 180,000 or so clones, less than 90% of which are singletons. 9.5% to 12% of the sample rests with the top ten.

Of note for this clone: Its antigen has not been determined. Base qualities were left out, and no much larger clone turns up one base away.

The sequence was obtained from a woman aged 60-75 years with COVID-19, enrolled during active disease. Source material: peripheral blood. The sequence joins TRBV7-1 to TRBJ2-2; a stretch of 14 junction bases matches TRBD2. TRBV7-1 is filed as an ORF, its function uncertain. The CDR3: CASSSMGDATSPGTSGRNTGELFF. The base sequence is TGTGCCAGCAGCTCAATGGGAGATGCAACAAGTCCCGGGACTAGCGGGAGGAACACCGGGGAGCTGTTTTTT.